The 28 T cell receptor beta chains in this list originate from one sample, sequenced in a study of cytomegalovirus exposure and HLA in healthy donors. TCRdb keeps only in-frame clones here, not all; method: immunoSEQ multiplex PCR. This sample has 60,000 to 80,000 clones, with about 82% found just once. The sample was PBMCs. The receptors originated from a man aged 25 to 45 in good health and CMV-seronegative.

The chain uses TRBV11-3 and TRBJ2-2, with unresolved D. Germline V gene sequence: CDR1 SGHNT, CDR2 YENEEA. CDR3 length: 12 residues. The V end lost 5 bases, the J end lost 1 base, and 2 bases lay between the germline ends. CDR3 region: CASSLNTGELFF. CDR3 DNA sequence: TGTGCCAGCAGCCTGAACACCGGGGAGCTGTTTTTT.

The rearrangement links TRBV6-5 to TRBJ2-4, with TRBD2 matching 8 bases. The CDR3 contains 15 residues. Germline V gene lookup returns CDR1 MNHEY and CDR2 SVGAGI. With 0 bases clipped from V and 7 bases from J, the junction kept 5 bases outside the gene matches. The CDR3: CASSYSESGGNIQYF. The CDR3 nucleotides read TGTGCCAGCAGTTACTCCGAATCGGGGGGGAACATTCAGTACTTC.

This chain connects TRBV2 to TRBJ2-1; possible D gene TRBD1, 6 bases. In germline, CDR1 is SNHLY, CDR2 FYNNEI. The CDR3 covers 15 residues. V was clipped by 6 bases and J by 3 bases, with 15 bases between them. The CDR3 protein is CASSVGGVDYNEQFF. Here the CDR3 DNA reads TGTGCCAGCAGCGTAGGGGGAGTAGACTACAATGAGCAGTTCTTC.

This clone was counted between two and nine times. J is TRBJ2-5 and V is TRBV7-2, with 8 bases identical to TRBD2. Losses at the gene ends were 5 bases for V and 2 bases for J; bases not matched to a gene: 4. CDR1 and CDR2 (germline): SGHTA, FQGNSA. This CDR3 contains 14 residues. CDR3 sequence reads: CASSPTSVQETQYF. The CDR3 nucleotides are TGTGCCAGCAGCCCGACTAGCGTTCAAGAGACCCAGTACTTC. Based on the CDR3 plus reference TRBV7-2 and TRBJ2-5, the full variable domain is GAGVSQSPSNKVTEKGKDVELRCDPISGHTALYWYRQSLGQGLEFLIYFQGNSAPDKSGLPSDRFSAERTGGSVSTLTIQRTQQEDSAVYLCASSPTSVQETQYFGPGTRLLVL.

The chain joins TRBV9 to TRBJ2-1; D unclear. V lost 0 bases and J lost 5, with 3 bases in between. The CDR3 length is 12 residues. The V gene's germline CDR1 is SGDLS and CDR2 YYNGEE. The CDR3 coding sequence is TGTGCCAGCAGCGTAGGTAACAATGAGCAGTTCTTC. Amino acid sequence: CASSVGNNEQFF.

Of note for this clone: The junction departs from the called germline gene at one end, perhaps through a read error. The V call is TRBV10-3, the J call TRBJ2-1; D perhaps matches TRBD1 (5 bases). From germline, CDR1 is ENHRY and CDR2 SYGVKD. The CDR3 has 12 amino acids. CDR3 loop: CAISESTERRVF. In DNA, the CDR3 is TGTGCCATCAGTGAGTCGACAGAACGCCGGGTCTTC.

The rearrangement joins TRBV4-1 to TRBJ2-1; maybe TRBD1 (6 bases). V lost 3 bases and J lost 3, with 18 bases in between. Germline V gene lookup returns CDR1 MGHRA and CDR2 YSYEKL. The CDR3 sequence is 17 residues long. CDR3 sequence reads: CASSQPRRGSRYNEQFF. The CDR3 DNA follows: TGCGCCAGCAGCCAGCCCCGCAGGGGATCCCGCTACAATGAGCAGTTCTTC.

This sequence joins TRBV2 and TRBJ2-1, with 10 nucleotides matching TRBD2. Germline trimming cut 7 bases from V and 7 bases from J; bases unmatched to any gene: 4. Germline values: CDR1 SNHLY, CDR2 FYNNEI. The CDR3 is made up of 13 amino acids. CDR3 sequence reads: CASKAGGLNEQFF. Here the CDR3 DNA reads TGTGCCAGCAAAGCGGGAGGGTTGAATGAGCAGTTCTTC.

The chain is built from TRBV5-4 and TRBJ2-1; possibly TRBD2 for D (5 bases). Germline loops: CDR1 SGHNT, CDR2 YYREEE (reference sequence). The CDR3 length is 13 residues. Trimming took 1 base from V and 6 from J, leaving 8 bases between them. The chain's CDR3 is CASSLTRANEQFF. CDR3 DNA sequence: TGTGCCAGCAGCTTGACTAGGGCCAATGAGCAGTTCTTC.

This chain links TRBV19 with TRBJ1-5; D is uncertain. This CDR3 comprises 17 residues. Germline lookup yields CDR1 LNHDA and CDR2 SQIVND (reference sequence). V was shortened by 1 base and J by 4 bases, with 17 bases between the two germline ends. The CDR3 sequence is CASSIGARKRQNQPQHF. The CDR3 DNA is TGTGCCAGTAGTATAGGGGCCAGAAAGAGACAAAATCAGCCCCAGCATTTT.

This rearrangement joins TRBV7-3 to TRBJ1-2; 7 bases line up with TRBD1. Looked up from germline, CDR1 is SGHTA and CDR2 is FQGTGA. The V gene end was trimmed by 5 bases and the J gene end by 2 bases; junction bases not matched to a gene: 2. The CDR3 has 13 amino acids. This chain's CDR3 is CASSPDRNYGYTF. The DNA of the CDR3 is TGTGCCAGCAGCCCGGACAGGAACTATGGCTACACCTTC.

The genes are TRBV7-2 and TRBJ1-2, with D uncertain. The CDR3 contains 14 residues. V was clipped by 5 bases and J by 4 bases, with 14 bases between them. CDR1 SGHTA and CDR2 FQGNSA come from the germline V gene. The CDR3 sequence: CASSIARSRYGYTF. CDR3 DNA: TGTGCCAGCAGCATCGCAAGGAGTCGCTATGGCTACACCTTC.

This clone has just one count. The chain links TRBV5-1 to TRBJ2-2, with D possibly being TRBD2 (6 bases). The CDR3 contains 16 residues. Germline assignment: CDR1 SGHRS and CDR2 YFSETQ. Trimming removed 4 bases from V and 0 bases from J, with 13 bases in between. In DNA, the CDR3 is TGCGCCAGCAGCCCCGGGGGTCGAACGAACACCGGGGAGCTGTTTTTT. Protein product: CASSPGGRTNTGELFF.

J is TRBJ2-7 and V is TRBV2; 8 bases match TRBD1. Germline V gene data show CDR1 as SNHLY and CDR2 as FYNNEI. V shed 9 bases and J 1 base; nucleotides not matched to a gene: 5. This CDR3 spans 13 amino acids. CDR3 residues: CASRQGSSYEQYV. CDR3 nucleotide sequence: TGTGCCAGTAGACAGGGGTCGTCCTACGAGCAGTACGTC.

The CDR3, as DNA: TGTGCCAGCTCACCAGTGGCGGGGGGAAAGACCCAGTACTTC. It specifies CASSPVAGGKTQYF. The genes are TRBV18 and TRBJ2-5; TRBD2 agrees at 8 bases. J was trimmed by 6 bases and V by 2 bases; bases with no gene match: 5. Per germline, CDR1 KGHSH and CDR2 LQKENI. CDR3 length equals 14 residues. The variable domain in full, completed from reference TRBV18 and TRBJ2-5, reads NAGVMQNPRHLVRRRGQEARLRCSPMKGHSHVYWYRQLPEEGLKFMVYLQKENIIDESGMPKERFSAEFPKEGPSILRIQQVVRGDSAAYFCASSPVAGGKTQYFGPGTRLLVL.

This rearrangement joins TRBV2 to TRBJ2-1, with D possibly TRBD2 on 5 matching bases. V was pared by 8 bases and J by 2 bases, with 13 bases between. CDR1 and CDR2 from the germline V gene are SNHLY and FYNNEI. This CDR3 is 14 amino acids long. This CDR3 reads CASRGEVTYNEQFF. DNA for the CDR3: TGTGCCAGCCGGGGTGAGGTCACCTACAATGAGCAGTTCTTC.

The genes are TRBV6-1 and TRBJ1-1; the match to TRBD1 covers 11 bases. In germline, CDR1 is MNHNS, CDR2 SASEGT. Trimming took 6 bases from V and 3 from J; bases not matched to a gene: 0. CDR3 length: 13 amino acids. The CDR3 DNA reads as TGTGCCAGCAGGGGACAGGGGGACACTGAAGCTTTCTTT. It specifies CASRGQGDTEAFF.

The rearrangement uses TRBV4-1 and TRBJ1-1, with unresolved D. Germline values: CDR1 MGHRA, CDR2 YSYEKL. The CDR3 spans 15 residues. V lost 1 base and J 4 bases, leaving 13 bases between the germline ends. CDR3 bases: TGCGCCAGCAGCCAAGCGGGAGGACGGCGCACTGAAGCTTTCTTT. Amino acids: CASSQAGGRRTEAFF.

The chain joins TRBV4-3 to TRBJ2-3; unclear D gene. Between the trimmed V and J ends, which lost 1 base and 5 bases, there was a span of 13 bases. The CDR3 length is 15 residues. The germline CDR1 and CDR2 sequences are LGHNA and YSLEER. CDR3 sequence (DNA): TGCGCCAGCAGCCAAGCAATCGGGTTAGAAGATACGCAGTATTTT. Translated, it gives CASSQAIGLEDTQYF.

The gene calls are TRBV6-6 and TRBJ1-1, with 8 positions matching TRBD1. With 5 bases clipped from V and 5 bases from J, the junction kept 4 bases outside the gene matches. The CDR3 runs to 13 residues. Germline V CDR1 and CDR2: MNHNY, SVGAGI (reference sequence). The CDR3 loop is CASSATGGTEAFF. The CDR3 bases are TGTGCCAGCAGTGCTACAGGGGGAACTGAAGCTTTCTTT.

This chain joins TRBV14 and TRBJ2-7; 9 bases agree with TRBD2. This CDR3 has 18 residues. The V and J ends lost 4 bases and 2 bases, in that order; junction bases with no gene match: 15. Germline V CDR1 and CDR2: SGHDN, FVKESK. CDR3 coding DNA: TGTGCCAGCAGCCCCGGTTTTGGTAGCGGGAGCGACGCCTACGAGCAGTACGTC. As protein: CASSPGFGSGSDAYEQYV.

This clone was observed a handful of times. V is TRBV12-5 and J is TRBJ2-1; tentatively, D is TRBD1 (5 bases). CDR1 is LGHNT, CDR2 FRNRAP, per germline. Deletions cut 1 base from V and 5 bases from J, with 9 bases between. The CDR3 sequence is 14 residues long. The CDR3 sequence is CASGLGDRNNEQFF. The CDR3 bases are TGTGCTAGTGGTTTGGGAGACAGAAACAATGAGCAGTTCTTC.

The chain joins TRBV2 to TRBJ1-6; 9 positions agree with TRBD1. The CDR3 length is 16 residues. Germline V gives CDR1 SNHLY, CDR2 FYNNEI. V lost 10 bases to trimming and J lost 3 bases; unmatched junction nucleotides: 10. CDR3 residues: CATAGQGGIYNSPLHF. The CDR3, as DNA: TGTGCCACCGCGGGACAGGGCGGGATCTATAATTCACCCCTCCACTTT.

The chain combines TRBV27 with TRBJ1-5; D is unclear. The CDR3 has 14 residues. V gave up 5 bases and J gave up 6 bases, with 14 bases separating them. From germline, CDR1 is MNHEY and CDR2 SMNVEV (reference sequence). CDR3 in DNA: TGTGCCAGCAGTCCCCGGACTATAGGTCAGCCCCAGCATTTT. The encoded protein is CASSPRTIGQPQHF.

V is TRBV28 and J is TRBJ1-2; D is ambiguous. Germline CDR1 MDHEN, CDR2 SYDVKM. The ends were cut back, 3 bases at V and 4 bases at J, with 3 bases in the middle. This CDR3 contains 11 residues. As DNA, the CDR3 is TGTGCCAGCAGTTTTATCTATGGCTACACCTTC. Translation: CASSFIYGYTF.

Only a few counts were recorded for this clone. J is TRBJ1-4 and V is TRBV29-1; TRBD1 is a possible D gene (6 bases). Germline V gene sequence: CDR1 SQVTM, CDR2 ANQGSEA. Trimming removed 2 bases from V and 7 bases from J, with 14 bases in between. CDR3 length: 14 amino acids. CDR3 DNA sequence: TGCAGCGTTGAATCACAGGGTGCTAGTGAAAAACTGTTTTTT. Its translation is CSVESQGASEKLFF.

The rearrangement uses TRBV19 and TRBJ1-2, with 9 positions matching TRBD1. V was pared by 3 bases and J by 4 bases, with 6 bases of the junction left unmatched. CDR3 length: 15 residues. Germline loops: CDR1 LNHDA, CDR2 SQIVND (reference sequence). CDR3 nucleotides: TGTGCCAGTAGTATCTTGACAGGGGGTGTCTATGGCTACACCTTC. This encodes CASSILTGGVYGYTF.

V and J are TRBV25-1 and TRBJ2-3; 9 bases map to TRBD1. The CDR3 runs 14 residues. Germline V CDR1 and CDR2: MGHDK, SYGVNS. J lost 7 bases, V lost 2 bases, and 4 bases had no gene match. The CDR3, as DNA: TGTGCCAGCAGTGAAACAGGGGGCGGTAATACGCAGTATTTT. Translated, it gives CASSETGGGNTQYF.